This T cell receptor (beta chain) was sequenced in a study of long-term antiretroviral therapy in people with HIV. General observations from the study: Those clones which expanded before ART made up the dominant part of the repertoire at all time points. Repertoires in HIV (unlike those of controls) had narrower CDR3 length ranges.

For each donor, at least one pre-ART and at least two post-ART PBMC samples were available. Points on this clone: What it binds is not known.

The CDR3 is 17 amino acids. The V gene end was trimmed by 1 base and the J gene end by 2 bases; junction bases not matched to a gene: 5. The germline V gene encodes CDR1 SGHRS and CDR2 YFSETQ. The assay used was immunoSEQ (version v3.0), run at survey level. Target depth was 40,000-50,000 T-cell genomes per sample. The data were produced by immunoSEQ multiplex PCR, yet TCRdb's version contains in-frame clones alone and is incomplete. The data hold 8,000 or so clones, with approximately 84% observed a single time. The sequencing used unsorted PBMCs, collected nearly 2.7 years before starting antiretroviral therapy. This receptor was identified in a man aged 40-55 years with HIV. This chain joins TRBV5-1 and TRBJ2-6; 8 bases line up with TRBD1. The CDR3 nucleotides are TGCGCCAGCAGCTTGTTAGGACAGGGCGCTGGGGCCAACGTCCTGACTTTC. Translated, it gives CASSLLGQGAGANVLTF.